The clone carrying this T cell receptor (beta chain) was counted many times. Clinical symptoms, serum thyroxine and TRAb, thyroid ultrasound and orbital computed tomography together formed the diagnostic basis. These data originate in a study of T cells in Graves' hyperthyroidism and ophthalmopathy. The CDR3 sequence is 14 residues long. The trim removed 1 base at V and 10 bases at J, leaving 8 bases unmatched. Germline CDR1 SGHTA, CDR2 FQGNSA. TCR beta CDR3 sequences were amplified from RNA transcripts. An initial round of RT-PCR targeting the TCR CDR3 relied on the HTBI primer set. TCRdb itself ran the multiplex PCR reads through MiXCR, one entry per CDR3 protein. The data contain approximately 720,000 distinct CDR3 sequences, approximately 19% of them seen just once; the ten biggest clones take up 16%.

The rearrangement links TRBV7-2 to TRBJ1-1; 8 bases line up with TRBD1. The sequenced material came from blood. The sequence was collected from a woman aged 50 to 60 with Graves' hyperthyroidism that later progressed to Graves' ophthalmopathy. CDR3 sequence: CASSLVSGGGGAFF. CDR3 DNA: TGTGCCAGCAGCTTAGTTTCAGGGGGCGGAGGAGCTTTCTTT.